The entry that follows covers one T cell receptor beta chain sequence. This may be a read error, as it is one base from a much larger clone. A modified ARM-PCR protocol with three rounds of nested PCR amplified TCRbeta. TCRdb processed the multiplex PCR reads anew with MiXCR; each CDR3 protein has one entry. The sample contains 200,000 to 250,000 distinct CDR3 sequences, 70% to 75% of which appear only once. The data originate from a study of tumor and adjacent non-tumor tissue in lung cancer. No cell sorting was done before RNA was extracted from the tissue. V dropped 3 bases and J dropped 8 bases, with 20 bases sitting between them. The CDR3 sequence is 17 residues long. Germline V gene data show CDR1 as LGHNA and CDR2 as YSLEER.

Specimen: lung tumor tissue. The genes are TRBV4-3 and TRBJ1-6; perhaps TRBD1 as D (6 bases). The receptor was derived from a man aged 55 to 70 with non-small cell lung cancer. CDR3 in amino acids: CASSQDSGQGLYSPLHF. CDR3 coding DNA: TGCGCCAGCAGCCAGGACTCGGGACAAGGTCTCTATTCACCCCTCCACTTT.